The clone carrying this T cell receptor beta chain was observed a handful of times. These data originate in a study of patients and donors after allogeneic stem cell transplantation. Each CDR3 protein is one row after TCRdb ran MiXCR on the RT-PCR reads. Of approximately 150,000 distinct CDR3 sequences listed, about 29% are singletons. CDR1 and CDR2 from the germline V gene are SGHRS and YFSETQ. This CDR3 region has 12 residues. The germline V and J ends were trimmed by 0 bases and 5 bases, with 6 bases remaining between them. The sample was blood, either unsorted or a sorted T cell fraction (not recorded which). The receptor comes from a human donor who was either an allogeneic HSCT recipient or a stem cell or donor lymphocyte infusion donor (not recorded which). It is not recorded whose cells these are; they may come from a transplant donor. The rearrangement links TRBV5-1 to TRBJ2-7; D unclear. The CDR3 reads CASSLASNEQYF. CDR3 sequence (DNA): TGCGCCAGCAGCTTGGCCTCTAACGAGCAGTACTTC. The variable domain in full, completed from reference TRBV5-1 and TRBJ2-7, reads KAGVTQTPRYLIKTRGQQVTLSCSPISGHRSVSWYQQTPGQGLQFLFEYFSETQRNKGNFPGRFSGRQFSNSRSEMNVSTLELGDSALYLCASSLASNEQYFGPGTRLTVT.